This paragraph reports one TCR beta chain. This clone came up a few times. No antigen is known for it. Base qualities are missing; no much larger clone stands one base away. The sample is drawn from a study of blood T cell repertoires in COVID-19 (dated by TCRdb to about 2020). With regard to the full study: The collaborator samples originated in the United States, Italy and Spain and spanned the acute and convalescent phases of COVID-19. Where available, HLA class I and class II types were taken from metadata supplied by the sample provider and were not determined by assay-based typing. The prospective study material was composed of cDNA or gDNA derived from T cells, B-cell-depleted T cells, or PBMCs. The repertoires were released in a freely available public database meant as a resource for research on the immune response to SARS-CoV-2. Subjects who had been exposed to COVID-19, were actively infected with it, or had recovered from it provided the deeply sampled blood TCRbeta repertoires that made up the dataset. Samples were obtained from the ongoing ImmuneRACE study (first 160 participants) and from roughly 1,300 subjects provided by 6 global collaborators. The sample metadata nearly always contained a de-identified subject ID, COVID-19 status, age in years and sex.

TCRbeta CDR3 regions were amplified from genomic DNA using the immunoSEQ Assay, a bias-controlled multiplex PCR. Turning to the authors' computational methods: Nucleated cell counts per sample were estimated from amplification of reference gene primers within the assay. To quantify the absolute abundance of each unique TCRbeta CDR3 rearrangement, sequence reads were collapsed and filtered. For each sample, productive Simpson clonality was calculated as the square root of Simpson's diversity index across productive rearrangements. Drawn from immuneACCESS, this table holds only the in-frame rearrangements with V and J called that TCRdb kept. Clones are partly lost; checked studies trace under half to an unresolved V gene and leave the rest unexplained. V and J calls and clone size are given by that table; D and trimming were obtained from the DNA. The sample table lists more than 70,000 clones, approximately 88% of them with a count of one. Of the sample, approximately 6.3% falls within the top ten clones.

Each collaborating institution followed its own protocols to collect whole blood in K2EDTA tubes. Collaborator samples were shipped for TCRbeta analysis as frozen whole blood, isolated PBMCs, or DNA extracted from either sample type. The CDR3 runs 17 amino acids, cysteine and phenylalanine included. The retained sequence is limited to the CDR3, 51 bases, with the frame set at the first base. As encoded in the germline V gene, CDR1 is MNHEY while CDR2 is SVGEGT. V is pruned by 2 bases and J by 4 bases, leaving 10 bases of the junction without a gene match. Study-wide findings and limitations: Clinical and demographic metadata were provided uncurated, with the amount varying by source and participant.

The origin of this receptor is a man aged 45-65 years with active COVID-19. Sequenced material: peripheral blood. The V and J segments used are TRBV6-2 or TRBV6-3 and TRBJ1-5, and TRBD1 aligns with 8 junction nucleotides. Here the CDR3 is given as CASSYPRQGRGNQPQHF. The DNA is TGTGCCAGCAGTTACCCACGACAGGGGAGAGGGAATCAGCCCCAGCATTTT.